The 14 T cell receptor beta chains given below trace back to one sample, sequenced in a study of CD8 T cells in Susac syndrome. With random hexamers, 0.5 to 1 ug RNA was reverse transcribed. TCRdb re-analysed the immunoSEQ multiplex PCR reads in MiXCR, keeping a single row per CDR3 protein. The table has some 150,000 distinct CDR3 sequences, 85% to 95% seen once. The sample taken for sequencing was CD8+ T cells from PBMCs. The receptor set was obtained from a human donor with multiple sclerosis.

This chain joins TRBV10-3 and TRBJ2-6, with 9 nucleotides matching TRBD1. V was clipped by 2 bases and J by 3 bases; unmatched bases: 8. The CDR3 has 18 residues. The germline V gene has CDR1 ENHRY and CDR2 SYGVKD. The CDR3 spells CAISERDRVFIGANVLTF. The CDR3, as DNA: TGTGCCATCAGTGAGCGGGACAGGGTCTTTATTGGGGCCAACGTCCTGACTTTC.

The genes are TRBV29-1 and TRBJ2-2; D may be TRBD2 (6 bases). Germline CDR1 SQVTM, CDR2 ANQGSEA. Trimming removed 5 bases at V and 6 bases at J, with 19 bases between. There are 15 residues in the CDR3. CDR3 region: CSVQHGSGGAGELFF. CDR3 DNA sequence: TGCAGCGTTCAGCACGGGAGTGGTGGGGCCGGGGAGCTGTTTTTT.

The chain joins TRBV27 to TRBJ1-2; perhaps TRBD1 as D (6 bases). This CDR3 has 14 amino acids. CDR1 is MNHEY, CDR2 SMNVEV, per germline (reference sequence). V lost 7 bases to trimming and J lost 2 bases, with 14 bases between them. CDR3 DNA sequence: TGTGCCAGCAAGAAGACAGGAGTAAACTATGGCTACACCTTC. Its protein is CASKKTGVNYGYTF.

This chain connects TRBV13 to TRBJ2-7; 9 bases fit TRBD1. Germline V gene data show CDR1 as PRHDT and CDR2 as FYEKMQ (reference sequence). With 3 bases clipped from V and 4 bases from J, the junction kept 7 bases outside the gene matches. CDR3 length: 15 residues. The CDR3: CASSFLGQGAYEQYF. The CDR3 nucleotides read TGTGCCAGCAGCTTCCTGGGACAGGGAGCGTACGAGCAGTACTTC.

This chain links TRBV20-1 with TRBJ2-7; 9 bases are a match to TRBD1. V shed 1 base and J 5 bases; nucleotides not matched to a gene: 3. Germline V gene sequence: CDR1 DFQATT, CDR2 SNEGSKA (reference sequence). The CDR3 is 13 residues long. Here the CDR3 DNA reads TGCAGTGCTAGAGGGGACAGGGTCCACGAGCAGTACTTC. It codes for CSARGDRVHEQYF.

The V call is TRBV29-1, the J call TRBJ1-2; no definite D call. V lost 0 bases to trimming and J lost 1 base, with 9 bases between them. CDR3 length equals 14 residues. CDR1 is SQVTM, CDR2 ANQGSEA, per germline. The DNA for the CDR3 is TGCAGCGTTGAAGATTTTGGGGATAACTATGGCTACACCTTC. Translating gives CSVEDFGDNYGYTF.

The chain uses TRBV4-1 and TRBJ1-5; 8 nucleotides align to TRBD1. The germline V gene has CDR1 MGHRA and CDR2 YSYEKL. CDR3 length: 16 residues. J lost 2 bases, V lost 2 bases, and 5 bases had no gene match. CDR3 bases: TGCGCCAGCAGCCAATCCTCAGGGGGCCGCAATCAGCCCCAGCATTTT. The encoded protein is CASSQSSGGRNQPQHF.

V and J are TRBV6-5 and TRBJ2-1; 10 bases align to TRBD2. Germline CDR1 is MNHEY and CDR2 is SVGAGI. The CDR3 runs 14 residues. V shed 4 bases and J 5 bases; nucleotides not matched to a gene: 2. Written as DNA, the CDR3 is TGTGCCAGCAGTTTTAGCGGGGGGCACAATGAGCAGTTCTTC. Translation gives CASSFSGGHNEQFF.

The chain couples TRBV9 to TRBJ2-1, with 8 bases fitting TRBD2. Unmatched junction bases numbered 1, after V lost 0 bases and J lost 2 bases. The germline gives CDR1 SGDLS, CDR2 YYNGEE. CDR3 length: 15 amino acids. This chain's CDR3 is CASSVDGGAYNEQFF. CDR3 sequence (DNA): TGTGCCAGCAGCGTAGACGGGGGGGCCTACAATGAGCAGTTCTTC.

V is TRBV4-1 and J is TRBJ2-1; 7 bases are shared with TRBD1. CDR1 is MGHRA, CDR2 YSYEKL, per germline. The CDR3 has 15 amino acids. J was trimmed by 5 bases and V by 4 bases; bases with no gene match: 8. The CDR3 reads CASSLFRDSNNEQFF. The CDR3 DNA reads TGCGCCAGCAGCCTTTTTCGGGACAGTAACAATGAGCAGTTCTTC.

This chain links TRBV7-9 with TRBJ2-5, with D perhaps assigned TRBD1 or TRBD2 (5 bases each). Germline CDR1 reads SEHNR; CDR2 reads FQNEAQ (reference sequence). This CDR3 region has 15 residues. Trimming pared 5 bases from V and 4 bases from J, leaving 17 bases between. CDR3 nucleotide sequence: TGTGCCAGCAGCCCGGGGACCCCTCGGACAGAGACCCAGTACTTC. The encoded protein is CASSPGTPRTETQYF.

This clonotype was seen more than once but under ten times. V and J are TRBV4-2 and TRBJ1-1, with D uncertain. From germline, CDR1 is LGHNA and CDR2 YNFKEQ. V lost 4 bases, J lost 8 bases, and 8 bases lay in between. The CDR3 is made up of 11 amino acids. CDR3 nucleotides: TGTGCCAGCAGCCGAAAGAGAGAAGCTTTCTTT. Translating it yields CASSRKREAFF.

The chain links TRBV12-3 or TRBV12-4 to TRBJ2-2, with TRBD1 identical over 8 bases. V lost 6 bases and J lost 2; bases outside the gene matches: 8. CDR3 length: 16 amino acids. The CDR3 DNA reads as TGTGCCAGCAGAGAAGACAGGGGCGCTAACACCGGGGAGCTGTTTTTT. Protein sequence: CASREDRGANTGELFF.

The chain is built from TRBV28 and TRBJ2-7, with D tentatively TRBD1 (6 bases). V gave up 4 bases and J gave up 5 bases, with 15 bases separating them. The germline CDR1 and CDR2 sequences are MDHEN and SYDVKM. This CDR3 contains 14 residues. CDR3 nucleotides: TGTGCCAGCAGTTCCCTCACAGGGACCAACGAGCAGTACTTC. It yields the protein CASSSLTGTNEQYF.